A single sample is the source of the 4 T cell receptor beta chains below, sequenced in a study of identical twins. TCRdb called the 5' RACE reads again in MiXCR, with one record for every CDR3 protein. The sample records 1.5 million to 2 million distinct CDR3 sequences, under 35% being singletons. The specimen was cord blood. All receptors derive from a newborn girl in good health.

This clonotype was seen only a few times. V and J are TRBV6-5 and TRBJ2-7; D unresolved. With 0 bases removed from V and 2 bases from J, the gap between germline ends came to 11 bases. The CDR3 extends over 15 amino acids. Per the germline V gene, CDR1 is MNHEY and CDR2 is SVGAGI. CDR3 in amino acids: CASSYSQPSPYEQYF. The CDR3 coding sequence is TGTGCCAGCAGTTACTCACAGCCCTCACCCTACGAGCAGTACTTC.

This chain uses TRBV28 with TRBJ2-4; D might be TRBD1 (5 bases). Germline V CDR1 and CDR2: MDHEN, SYDVKM. V was clipped by 2 bases and J by 7 bases, with 18 bases between them. This CDR3 spans 16 amino acids. The CDR3 protein is CASSLNFRQPGNIQYF. The DNA of the CDR3 is TGTGCCAGCAGTTTAAATTTTCGACAGCCAGGGAACATTCAGTACTTC.

This chain joins TRBV19 and TRBJ2-1; no reliable D call. V gave up 9 bases and J gave up 3 bases, with 12 bases separating them. This CDR3 has 13 residues. CDR1 is LNHDA and CDR2 is SQIVND in the germline V gene (reference sequence). This CDR3 is CASQKGYYNEQFF. CDR3 in DNA: TGTGCCAGCCAAAAGGGTTACTACAATGAGCAGTTCTTC.

This clonotype showed up just a few times. The chain recombines TRBV10-3 with TRBJ1-2; D might be TRBD1 (5 bases). V lost 3 bases and J lost 9, with 11 bases in between. This CDR3 has 12 amino acids. Germline V gene lookup returns CDR1 ENHRY and CDR2 SYGVKD. CDR3 sequence: CAISEGGTRYTF. CDR3 DNA sequence: TGTGCCATCAGTGAAGGAGGGACCCGCTACACCTTC.